One sample yielded the 25 T cell receptor beta chains listed below, sequenced in a study of blood T cell repertoires in COVID-19. Profiled with immunoSEQ multiplex PCR; TCRdb holds only in-frame clones, not every one. The sample lists tens of thousands of clones; roughly nine tenths were seen once. The sample was peripheral blood. These TCRs come from a human donor in a cohort sampled during active COVID-19.

As DNA, the CDR3 is TGTGCCAGCAGCGCCGGGACAGGGGCCCACAATGAGCAGTTCTTC. Translation gives CASSAGTGAHNEQFF. J is TRBJ2-1 and V is TRBV7-2; 10 positions match TRBD1. From germline, CDR1 is SGHTA and CDR2 FQGNSA. This CDR3 has 15 residues. Trimming cost V 5 bases and J 5 bases; bases outside gene matches: 6.

The chain is built from TRBV7-2 and TRBJ2-7; the match to TRBD2 covers 8 bases. The CDR3 extends over 17 amino acids. V lost 1 base and J lost 3; bases outside the gene matches: 11. CDR1 is SGHTA, CDR2 FQGNSA, per germline. The CDR3 sequence: CASSLESAGLGLYEQYF. As DNA, the CDR3 is TGTGCCAGCAGCTTAGAGTCCGCGGGACTAGGGCTCTACGAGCAGTACTTC. Complete variable domain (other parts from reference TRBV7-2 and TRBJ2-7): GAGVSQSPSNKVTEKGKDVELRCDPISGHTALYWYRQSLGQGLEFLIYFQGNSAPDKSGLPSDRFSAERTGGSVSTLTIQRTQQEDSAVYLCASSLESAGLGLYEQYFGPGTRLTVT.

The chain is built from TRBV18 and TRBJ1-2, with 7 nucleotides matching TRBD1. The germline V gene encodes CDR1 KGHSH and CDR2 LQKENI. V was pared by 1 base and J by 2 bases, with 1 base of the junction left unmatched. The CDR3 runs to 14 residues. CDR3 bases: TGTGCCAGCTCACCACAGGGGGCGAACTATGGCTACACCTTC. It specifies CASSPQGANYGYTF.

The chain combines TRBV4-3 with TRBJ2-3; 10 bases are shared with TRBD2. There are 15 residues in the CDR3. Germline V CDR1 and CDR2: LGHNA, YSLEER. Trimming at V came to 4 bases and at J to 8 bases, leaving 9 bases not matched to a gene. The CDR3 loop is CASSRLAGDAGTQYF. The CDR3 DNA follows: TGCGCCAGCAGCCGGCTAGCGGGGGATGCTGGTACGCAGTATTTT.

V is TRBV4-2 and J is TRBJ2-7; 9 bases map to TRBD1. Germline-derived CDR1 and CDR2 are LGHNA and YNFKEQ. Trimming removed 1 base from V and 3 bases from J; junction bases left unmatched: 7. The length of the CDR3 is 16 residues. DNA for the CDR3: TGTGCCAGCAGCCAAGGATGGACAGGGGTGGGCTACGAGCAGTACTTC. Residues: CASSQGWTGVGYEQYF.

This chain links TRBV5-1 with TRBJ1-4; D is undetermined. CDR1 and CDR2 from the germline V gene are SGHRS and YFSETQ. V dropped 5 bases and J dropped 1 base, with 9 bases sitting between them. The length of the CDR3 is 14 residues. CDR3 sequence (DNA): TGCGCCAGCAGGGCGGGTCTAACTAATGAAAAACTGTTTTTT. Residues: CASRAGLTNEKLFF. Filled out from reference TRBV5-1 and TRBJ1-4, the complete variable domain reads KAGVTQTPRYLIKTRGQQVTLSCSPISGHRSVSWYQQTPGQGLQFLFEYFSETQRNKGNFPGRFSGRQFSNSRSEMNVSTLELGDSALYLCASRAGLTNEKLFFGSGTQLSVL.

This chain connects TRBV27 to TRBJ1-1; D call uncertain. Germline V gene lookup returns CDR1 MNHEY and CDR2 SMNVEV (reference sequence). The germline V and J ends were trimmed by 6 bases and 6 bases, with 20 bases remaining between them. The CDR3 covers 15 residues. The chain's CDR3 is CASRTIGPRDAEAFF. The CDR3 DNA sequence: TGTGCCAGCAGGACGATCGGGCCTCGGGATGCTGAAGCTTTCTTT.

The chain uses TRBV5-1 and TRBJ2-6; TRBD1 aligns across 7 bases. Trimming at V came to 2 bases and at J to 1 base, leaving 9 bases not matched to a gene. Germline CDR1 SGHRS, CDR2 YFSETQ. This CDR3 region has 18 residues. CDR3 sequence: CASSLTGVQTSGANVLTF. For the CDR3, the DNA is TGCGCCAGCAGCTTAACAGGGGTCCAGACGTCTGGGGCCAACGTCCTGACTTTC.

The chain joins TRBV5-4 to TRBJ2-1; 8 positions agree with TRBD1. This CDR3 has 15 amino acids. The germline gives CDR1 SGHNT, CDR2 YYREEE (reference sequence). The J segment lost 7 bases and the V segment lost 4 bases, leaving 10 bases of the junction unmatched. The CDR3 spells CASSTDRGRSNEQFF. CDR3 bases: TGTGCCAGCAGCACCGACAGGGGTCGGTCGAATGAGCAGTTCTTC.

By share of the sample, this clone is medium-sized (0.01 to 0.1%). The rearrangement links TRBV7-8 to TRBJ2-2; TRBD2 matches 13 bases. J gave up 4 bases and V 3 bases, and 5 bases lay outside the gene matches. This CDR3 is 17 amino acids long. Germline V gives CDR1 SGHVS, CDR2 FQNEAQ. CDR3 coding DNA: TGTGCCAGCAGCTTTACTAGCGGGGGGGCCAGCACCGGGGAGCTGTTTTTT. Encoded protein: CASSFTSGGASTGELFF.

The chain is built from TRBV5-1 and TRBJ1-2; D possibly corresponds to TRBD1 (5 bases). This CDR3 contains 16 residues. The ends were cut back, 4 bases at V and 8 bases at J, with 24 bases in the middle. CDR1 and CDR2 (germline): SGHRS, YFSETQ. The CDR3 DNA is TGCGCCAGCAGCCGTCAGGAGGGTTTGGGGGAATGGGGCTACACCTTC. This encodes CASSRQEGLGEWGYTF.

This sequence joins TRBV4-1 and TRBJ2-6, with TRBD1 as a possible D gene (7 bases). Germline V gives CDR1 MGHRA, CDR2 YSYEKL. This CDR3 comprises 17 residues. Between the trimmed V and J ends, which lost 8 bases and 0 bases, there was a span of 17 bases. Here the CDR3 DNA reads TGCGCCAGCTCCGGGGGACAGTCCTTCTCTGGGGCCAACGTCCTGACTTTC. This sequence encodes CASSGGQSFSGANVLTF.

The rearrangement links TRBV27 to TRBJ1-4, with D tentatively TRBD1 (5 bases). Trimming pared 4 bases from V and 2 bases from J, leaving 8 bases between. CDR1 and CDR2 (germline): MNHEY, SMNVEV (reference sequence). This CDR3 region has 14 residues. CDR3 residues: CASSWGGTNEKLFF. CDR3 in DNA: TGTGCCAGCAGTTGGGGCGGTACTAATGAAAAACTGTTTTTT.

The chain joins TRBV10-3 to TRBJ1-2, with 10 nucleotides matching TRBD1. The CDR3 is 15 amino acids. Per germline, CDR1 ENHRY and CDR2 SYGVKD. V dropped 4 bases and J dropped 6; count of bases not matched to a gene: 8. The CDR3 DNA follows: TGTGCCATCAGTGGGTCTGACAGGGGGCAGCATGGCTACACCTTC. It encodes CAISGSDRGQHGYTF.

The chain has TRBV29-1 and TRBJ1-1; possibly TRBD1 for D (6 bases). The length of the CDR3 is 13 residues. From germline, CDR1 is SQVTM and CDR2 ANQGSEA. With 6 bases removed from V and 0 bases from J, the gap between germline ends came to 11 bases. The CDR3 nucleotides read TGCAGCGTATCACAGGGCTTGAACACTGAAGCTTTCTTT. This sequence encodes CSVSQGLNTEAFF.

V usage is TRBV6-2 or TRBV6-3 and J usage is TRBJ1-1; D gene ambiguous. Trimming shortened V by 0 bases and J by 6 bases, and 11 bases separated the two germline ends. The CDR3 is 14 residues long. Germline V CDR1 and CDR2: MNHEY, SVGEGT. CDR3 nucleotide sequence: TGTGCCAGCAGTTACTCGAGCAGCAGCGCTGAAGCTTTCTTT. Translating gives CASSYSSSSAEAFF.

This rearrangement joins TRBV7-8 to TRBJ2-1, with D perhaps matching TRBD1 (5 bases). The length of the CDR3 is 13 residues. V was cut by 3 bases and J by 5 bases, with 8 bases left in between. CDR1 is SGHVS, CDR2 FQNEAQ, per germline. CDR3 residues: CASSFVGHNEQFF. The CDR3, as DNA: TGTGCCAGCAGCTTCGTGGGGCACAATGAGCAGTTCTTC.

This clone occurred a few times. The chain is built from TRBV27 and TRBJ2-7; TRBD1 aligns across 7 bases. V gave up 5 bases and J gave up 4 bases; unmatched junction bases: 5. CDR3 length equals 13 residues. Germline-derived CDR1 and CDR2 are MNHEY and SMNVEV (reference sequence). The CDR3 reads CASSPGQRYEQYF. The DNA for the CDR3 is TGTGCCAGCAGTCCGGGACAGCGATACGAGCAGTACTTC.

This chain joins TRBV2 and TRBJ2-7, with unresolved D. Germline assignment: CDR1 SNHLY and CDR2 FYNNEI. The CDR3 covers 12 residues. The V and J ends lost 4 bases and 6 bases respectively, with 10 bases between them. CDR3 bases: TGTGCCAGCAGTGTCCGGGTCACCGAGCAGTACTTC. Its translation: CASSVRVTEQYF.

The chain combines TRBV5-4 with TRBJ2-5, with 12 bases identical to TRBD2. Germline loops: CDR1 SGHNT, CDR2 YYREEE (reference sequence). This CDR3 spans 16 amino acids. Trimming took 3 bases from V and 3 from J; bases not matched to a gene: 6. The DNA of the CDR3 is TGTGCCAGCAGCTACCCTGGACTAGCGGGGAAAGAGACCCAGTACTTC. Amino acid sequence: CASSYPGLAGKETQYF. Supplemented by reference TRBV5-4 and TRBJ2-5, the full variable domain reads ETGVTQSPTHLIKTRGQQVTLRCSSQSGHNTVSWYQQALGQGPQFIFQYYREEENGRGNFPPRFSGLQFPNYSSELNVNALELDDSALYLCASSYPGLAGKETQYFGPGTRLLVL.

V is TRBV4-3 and J is TRBJ1-5, with 8 bases matching TRBD1. The CDR3 totals 15 residues. Germline-derived CDR1 and CDR2 are LGHNA and YSLEER. The V and J ends lost 0 bases and 7 bases, in that order; junction bases with no gene match: 5. DNA for the CDR3: TGCGCCAGCAGCCAAGAGGACAGGGTTGACCAGCCCCAGCATTTT. Translating gives CASSQEDRVDQPQHF.

The rearrangement links TRBV7-6 to TRBJ2-6; tentatively, D is TRBD1 (6 bases). Germline CDR1 and CDR2: SGHVS and FNYEAQ. V lost 5 bases, J lost 4 bases, and 21 bases lay in between. The CDR3 contains 18 residues. The CDR3 DNA sequence: TGTGCCAGCAGCCCTACCCAGGCGAGGGGGTCCGGGGCCAACGTCCTGACTTTC. Its protein is CASSPTQARGSGANVLTF.

This chain joins TRBV4-3 and TRBJ1-3; D is unresolved. The CDR3 runs 17 residues. V gave up 0 bases and J gave up 0 bases, with 12 bases separating them. Per germline, CDR1 LGHNA and CDR2 YSLEER. The CDR3 DNA reads TGCGCCAGCAGCCAAGACAGGTACCGACCCTCTGGAAACACCATATATTTT. Its protein product is CASSQDRYRPSGNTIYF.

The chain couples TRBV11-1 to TRBJ2-6; D not certain. The CDR3 loop spans 16 amino acids. The ends were cut back, 5 bases at V and 1 base at J, with 12 bases in the middle. Germline CDR1 is SGHAT and CDR2 is FQDESV (reference sequence). For the CDR3, the DNA is TGTGCCAGCAGCATCACTACGGGTTCTGGGGCCAACGTCCTGACTTTC. Protein: CASSITTGSGANVLTF.

In DNA form, the CDR3 reads TGTGCCAGCAGCTTCGCCCGGGGGGGGAACACTGAAGCTTTCTTT. Protein product: CASSFARGGNTEAFF. V usage is TRBV11-3 and J usage is TRBJ1-1, with TRBD1 as a possible D gene (5 bases). CDR3 length equals 15 residues. CDR1 and CDR2 from the germline V gene are SGHNT and YENEEA. V was pared by 3 bases and J by 1 base, with 12 bases between.